This section outlines one TCR beta chain sequence together with its context. Its antigen has not been determined. Per-base qualities were not stored, and no clone one base away is much larger. The data derive from a study of T cells in Graves' hyperthyroidism and ophthalmopathy (dated by TCRdb to between 2017 and 2020). Regarding the research as a whole: A discovery cohort of roughly 100 patients, 43 with Graves' ophthalmopathy and 57 with stable Graves' hyperthyroidism, was used to find distinguishing TCR V-J signatures. Prospective prediction of ophthalmopathy was tested in an independent validation cohort consisting of some 18 hyperthyroidism patients and 15 or so patients who later progressed to ophthalmopathy. The 95 to 100 discovery patients were randomly split 7:3 into training and test sets. Thyroid tissue and blood T-cell repertoires from more than five Graves' hyperthyroidism patients were also compared in the study. Following sampling, methimazole starting at 30 mg daily was given to hyperthyroidism patients, and high-dose intravenous methylprednisolone was given to ophthalmopathy patients. The paper reports TCR Vbeta CDR3 sequencing of roughly 140 peripheral blood samples: 40 to 45 ophthalmopathy, about 75 hyperthyroidism and around 17 progressor patients. Points the paper makes about the study in general: Ophthalmopathy was separated from stable hyperthyroidism by a 13 V-J signature model, with around 88% sensitivity and about 81% specificity obtained in cross-validation and 80%/75% obtained in testing. In validation, the model predicted progression to ophthalmopathy with around 71% sensitivity and about 73% specificity, a median of about 6 months before onset. Sample size was not statistically predetermined, and investigators were not blinded to group allocation. Most expanded thyroid clonotypes (frequency above 0.001) were also detected in blood, suggesting blood repertoires may reflect thyroid immune responses.

The TCR beta CDR3 regions were amplified from the RNA transcripts. For the first round of RT-PCR on the TCR CDR3, the HTBI primer set was used together with the Qiagen OneStep RT-PCR kit. Libraries were constructed in a second round of multiplex PCR, after which size selection and purification were carried out. Sequencing of the libraries was done on an Illumina HiSeq2000 using paired-end 100 bp reads. From the authors' description of their analysis: SOAPnuke was used to process the raw data, with reads discarded if the reads contained adapters or uncalled bases, had a mean Phred below 15, or lacked an exact constant-primer or identifier match. COPE v1.2.5 was used to merge high-quality paired reads, and clonotypes were defined as unique nucleotide sequences. MiTCR v1.1 was used to align clonotypes to the IMGT TRBV, TRBD and TRBJ reference segments. The analysis was restricted to V-J combinations with a frequency above 0.0001, which together covered roughly 99% of the repertoires. A TCS score was defined as the ratio of F50 (clonal expansion) to E x V (chaos), with BLOSUM62-based TCRdist applied between CDR3 peptides within each V-J. Welch's t-statistics and random forest reduced around 510 V-J features to roughly 13, which were used in a naive Bayes classifier (R e1071). The similarity between thyroid and blood repertoires was quantified using the Morisita-Horn index. TCRdb trimmed public reads at Q25 via fastp, called clones via MiXCR and kept in-frame beta chains. Each entry is one CDR3 protein sequence, shown with its most common DNA and genes. Clone size and V and J calls follow TCRdb, not the original study. For this sample there are about 500,000 distinct CDR3 sequences; over 45% appear just once. The ten largest clones capture about 45% of the sample.

From the cysteine up to the phenylalanine, the CDR3 has a length of 13 residues. The DNA shown is the 39-base CDR3, in frame from base 1. The germline V gene gives CDR1 as SGHAT and CDR2 as FQNNGV. V was cut back by 3 bases and J by 6 bases, leaving a gap of 10 bases between them. Any patient with an uncontrolled infection, another autoimmune disease, pregnancy or lactation was excluded. Diagnoses were established on the basis of clinical symptoms, serum thyroxine and TRAb, thyroid ultrasound, and orbital computed tomography. Total RNA was extracted with Trizol reagent, and quality was checked on an Agilent 2100 Bioanalyzer.

The chain is made from TRBV11-2 and TRBJ2-3, with an unclear D gene assignment. Sample: peripheral blood or thyroid tissue (not recorded which). The sequence was obtained from an adult woman with Graves' disease, either hyperthyroidism or ophthalmopathy (not recorded which). The nucleotide sequence reads TGTGCCAGCAGCTTGGCAGCCCGGGATACGCAGTATTTT. It codes for CASSLAARDTQYF.